Sequencing of this T cell receptor beta chain was carried out in a study of blood T cells in healthy people across ages. Only a few counts were recorded for this clonotype. The antigen is not known. Points from the study as a whole: Older age went with lower TCR beta diversity per million T cells, in a roughly linear way.

The CDR3 is made up of 15 amino acids. J was trimmed by 7 bases and V by 5 bases; bases with no gene match: 12. The germline gives CDR1 MNHEY, CDR2 SMNVEV (reference sequence). With a J-beta primer mix and a sample-barcoded 5' primer, a second PCR ran roughly 6 to 11 cycles. Researchers report that each sample yielded at least 2.5 million CDR3-containing paired-end reads. TCRdb re-called the 5' RACE reads with MiXCR, one entry per CDR3 protein. The sample lists about 800,000 distinct CDR3 sequences, around a quarter occurring once. These same records also appear under a second study, on T cells of mothers and their children. That study reports: Donation involved a few healthy Caucasian mothers and the six children that they had. In each mother, TCR beta CDR3 reads exceeded 9 million; in each child, they numbered some 2.8 million.

The rearrangement joins TRBV27 to TRBJ1-1, with 8 bases matching TRBD1. The TCR was taken from a boy between 5 and 17 years old in good health. The sample was blood. CDR3: CASSPYLDRVNEAFF. The CDR3 coding sequence is TGTGCCAGCAGTCCGTACTTGGACAGGGTGAATGAAGCTTTCTTT.